A single sample gave rise to the 20 T cell receptor beta chains below, sequenced in a study of T cells in localized non-small cell lung cancer. TCRdb's copy holds only in-frame clones and misses some; the assay was immunoSEQ multiplex PCR. Among about 33,000 clones listed, more than 75% were seen once. The sequencing used peripheral blood, collected before any cancer treatment. Receptors originate from a male donor older than 55 with stage III lung adenocarcinoma.

This clone is medium-sized in the sample. The chain joins TRBV29-1 to TRBJ2-1, with TRBD1 matching over 7 bases. Germline V gives CDR1 SQVTM, CDR2 ANQGSEA. This CDR3 contains 11 residues. CDR3 sequence (DNA): TGCACGATTGCAGGGGGCAATGAGCAGTTCTTC. This encodes CTIAGGNEQFF.

This chain joins TRBV28 and TRBJ2-1; 7 bases are a match to TRBD1. CDR1 is MDHEN and CDR2 is SYDVKM in the germline V gene. V lost 5 bases and J lost 2; bases outside the gene matches: 3. The CDR3 extends over 14 amino acids. CDR3 in amino acids: CASSRQGAYNEQFF. CDR3 sequence (DNA): TGTGCCAGCAGTCGACAGGGAGCCTACAATGAGCAGTTCTTC.

The rearrangement joins TRBV6-6 to TRBJ1-5; D is undetermined. V was trimmed by 0 bases and J by 7 bases, leaving 10 bases between them. The CDR3 has 14 amino acids. CDR1 is MNHNY, CDR2 SVGAGI, per germline (reference sequence). As DNA, the CDR3 is TGTGCCAGCAGTTACTCGACGGAGGGACAGCCCCAGCATTTT. Amino acid sequence: CASSYSTEGQPQHF.

This clone occurred once. This rearrangement joins TRBV5-4 to TRBJ2-4; a possible D gene is TRBD2 (6 bases). Trimming stripped 6 bases from V and 0 bases from J, with 16 bases between. This CDR3 contains 16 residues. From germline, CDR1 is SGHNT and CDR2 YYREEE (reference sequence). The CDR3 is CASTSDRELAKNIQYF. The DNA of the CDR3 is TGTGCCAGCACCTCGGATCGGGAGCTAGCCAAAAACATTCAGTACTTC.

The CDR3 loop is CASSWRLAGLYEQFF. CDR3 sequence (DNA): TGTGCCAGCAGTTGGCGACTAGCGGGGCTCTATGAGCAGTTCTTC. This rearrangement joins TRBV28 to TRBJ2-1; 11 bases are shared with TRBD2. Trimming at V came to 4 bases and at J to 8 bases, leaving 7 bases not matched to a gene. This CDR3 contains 15 residues. The germline V gene has CDR1 MDHEN and CDR2 SYDVKM.

J is TRBJ1-1 and V is TRBV29-1; tentatively, D is TRBD1 (6 bases). The CDR3 is made up of 13 amino acids. Germline CDR1 SQVTM, CDR2 ANQGSEA. The V and J ends lost 5 bases and 0 bases respectively, with 10 bases between them. The CDR3 region is CSVLTGLNTEAFF. The DNA for the CDR3 is TGCAGCGTTTTGACAGGATTGAACACTGAAGCTTTCTTT.

The V and J genes are TRBV5-4 and TRBJ2-7; 9 bases line up with TRBD1. Per the germline V gene, CDR1 is SGHNT and CDR2 is YYREEE (reference sequence). The CDR3 extends over 16 amino acids. Trimming cost V 3 bases and J 3 bases; bases outside gene matches: 10. The CDR3 DNA follows: TGTGCCAGCAGCTCGCCCTCCAGGACAGGGGTCTACGAGCAGTACTTC. Translated, it gives CASSSPSRTGVYEQYF. The full variable domain, rest sourced from reference TRBV5-4 and TRBJ2-7, is ETGVTQSPTHLIKTRGQQVTLRCSSQSGHNTVSWYQQALGQGPQFIFQYYREEENGRGNFPPRFSGLQFPNYSSELNVNALELDDSALYLCASSSPSRTGVYEQYFGPGTRLTVT.

V gene TRBV10-3 combines with J gene TRBJ2-7; D perhaps matches TRBD1 (5 bases). This CDR3 comprises 13 residues. The germline V gene encodes CDR1 ENHRY and CDR2 SYGVKD. V lost 2 bases and J lost 5, with 10 bases in between. CDR3 DNA sequence: TGTGCCATCAGTGAGCAGGGCGGAAACGAGCAGTACTTC. Translated, it gives CAISEQGGNEQYF.

The chain uses TRBV27 and TRBJ2-1; 10 nucleotides align to TRBD2. The V gene end was trimmed by 2 bases and the J gene end by 9 bases; junction bases not matched to a gene: 7. Germline V CDR1 and CDR2: MNHEY, SMNVEV (reference sequence). This CDR3 spans 15 amino acids. In nucleotides, the CDR3 is TGTGCCAGCAGTTTAAGAACTAGCGGGATGGGTGAGCAGTTCTTC. Its protein product is CASSLRTSGMGEQFF.

This sequence joins TRBV15 and TRBJ2-3; 8 bases are a match to TRBD2. The J segment lost 0 bases and the V segment lost 6 bases, leaving 8 bases of the junction unmatched. There are 16 residues in the CDR3. Germline V gene lookup returns CDR1 LNHNV and CDR2 YYDKDF (reference sequence). DNA of the CDR3: TGTGCCACCAGTCGGGGGGGGGCTACTAGCACAGATACGCAGTATTTT. It encodes CATSRGGATSTDTQYF.

The chain has TRBV11-2 and TRBJ1-3, with no clear D. The V gene's germline CDR1 is SGHAT and CDR2 FQNNGV. V lost 1 base, J lost 0 bases, and 7 bases lay in between. This CDR3 is 15 amino acids long. CDR3 loop: CASSLVGNSGNTIYF. Written as DNA, the CDR3 is TGTGCCAGCAGCTTAGTAGGGAACTCTGGAAACACCATATATTTT.

The CDR3 region has the DNA TGCGCCAGCAGCCAACAGGGCGACACTGAAGCTTTCTTT. It encodes CASSQQGDTEAFF. The rearrangement uses TRBV4-1 and TRBJ1-1, with D tentatively TRBD1 (5 bases). The germline CDR1 and CDR2 sequences are MGHRA and YSYEKL. Trimming removed 2 bases at V and 3 bases at J, with 7 bases between. The CDR3 loop spans 13 amino acids.

This rearrangement joins TRBV4-2 to TRBJ2-5; D is tentatively TRBD1 or TRBD2 (7 bases each). The germline gives CDR1 LGHNA, CDR2 YNFKEQ. Trimming removed 3 bases at V and 5 bases at J, with 22 bases between. The CDR3 is 17 amino acids. As DNA, the CDR3 is TGTGCCAGCAGCCAGCGCTCTAGGGGGCGGGGGTGGGAGACCCAGTACTTC. Translating it yields CASSQRSRGRGWETQYF.

This clone was recorded a few times. The genes are TRBV6-5 and TRBJ2-6; D unclear. CDR3 length: 13 amino acids. The ends were cut back, 8 bases at V and 2 bases at J, with 7 bases in the middle. Germline lookup yields CDR1 MNHEY and CDR2 SVGAGI. CDR3 nucleotide sequence: TGTGCCAGCTACAGCCCTGGGGCCAACGTCCTGACTTTC. It specifies CASYSPGANVLTF.

V usage is TRBV7-2 and J usage is TRBJ2-7, with TRBD2 matching 7 bases. The CDR3 is 15 residues long. V lost 5 bases and J lost 2; bases outside the gene matches: 9. CDR1 and CDR2 from the germline V gene are SGHTA and FQGNSA. CDR3 region: CASSHSGGVPYEQYF. DNA of the CDR3: TGTGCCAGCAGCCACTCGGGGGGAGTCCCCTACGAGCAGTACTTC.

This clone was counted only a few times. The V gene is TRBV11-2, the J gene TRBJ1-2; D may be TRBD1 (6 bases). Trimming removed 7 bases from V and 5 bases from J, with 11 bases in between. The CDR3 has 12 residues. In germline, CDR1 is SGHAT, CDR2 FQNNGV. The CDR3 protein is CASISTGYGYTF. Written as DNA, the CDR3 is TGTGCCAGCATCTCTACAGGGTATGGCTACACCTTC.

The rearrangement links TRBV7-8 to TRBJ2-3; D unresolved. From germline, CDR1 is SGHVS and CDR2 FQNEAQ. CDR3 size: 14 residues. Trimming removed 5 bases at V and 5 bases at J, with 14 bases between. The CDR3 DNA reads as TGTGCCAGCAGCCTTGGGCGGAGACTAGATACGCAGTATTTT. Translated, it gives CASSLGRRLDTQYF.

The chain combines TRBV5-6 with TRBJ2-2; 9 nucleotides line up with TRBD1. CDR3 length: 17 amino acids. The germline gives CDR1 SGHDT, CDR2 YYEEEE. Trimming removed 0 bases from V and 1 base from J; junction bases left unmatched: 4. As DNA, the CDR3 is TGTGCCAGCAGCTTGGTATGGACAGGGGAGAACACCGGGGAGCTGTTTTTT. Protein: CASSLVWTGENTGELFF.

The CDR3: CASSQDRGQDEQYF. DNA for the CDR3: TGTGCCAGCAGTCAGGACAGGGGGCAGGACGAGCAGTACTTC. The chain carries TRBV2 and TRBJ2-7; 11 bases are a match to TRBD1. V lost 5 bases, J lost 5 bases, and 5 bases stayed unmatched. CDR1 SNHLY and CDR2 FYNNEI come from the germline V gene. This CDR3 comprises 14 residues.

V usage is TRBV7-9 and J usage is TRBJ1-2, with TRBD1 matching 7 bases. The CDR3 has 15 amino acids. Germline loops: CDR1 SEHNR, CDR2 FQNEAQ (reference sequence). V was pared by 5 bases and J by 2 bases, with 8 bases of the junction left unmatched. The CDR3 spells CASSLRQGQNYGYTF. The CDR3 region has the DNA TGTGCCAGCAGCCTCAGACAGGGCCAGAACTATGGCTACACCTTC.